Listed here are 25 T cell receptor beta chains from one sample, sequenced in a study of T-cell memory formation after mild COVID-19. TCRdb used MiXCR to reprocess the 5' RACE reads, holding one entry per CDR3 protein. The table records approximately 450,000 distinct CDR3 sequences, over 15% of them present only once. Sequenced input: PBMCs or a T cell subset sorted from them (not recorded which). The receptor set was obtained from an adult woman who had mild COVID-19 (a few samples of this study predate the infection). Cell type and time point are not known.

In DNA form, the CDR3 reads TGTGCCAGCAGCTTAGGGCTTATGGATGGAAACACCATATATTTT. This gives the protein CASSLGLMDGNTIYF. V and J are TRBV7-8 and TRBJ1-3, with D hard to call. Looked up from germline, CDR1 is SGHVS and CDR2 is FQNEAQ. This CDR3 contains 15 residues. V was shortened by 1 base and J by 3 bases, with 10 bases between the two germline ends.

The genes are TRBV7-9 and TRBJ2-7; a possible D gene is TRBD2 (7 bases). Looked up from germline, CDR1 is SEHNR and CDR2 is FQNEAQ (reference sequence). Trimming stripped 4 bases from V and 5 bases from J, with 12 bases between. This CDR3 is built from 13 residues. CDR3 coding DNA: TGTGCCAGCAGCTGGGGGGGGCTGGACGAGCAGTACTTC. It yields the protein CASSWGGLDEQYF. Drawing the rest from reference TRBV7-9 and TRBJ2-7, the complete variable domain is DTGVSQNPRHKITKRGQNVTFRCDPISEHNRLYWYRQTLGQGPEFLTYFQNEAQLEKSRLLSDRFSAERPKGSFSTLEIQRTEQGDSAMYLCASSWGGLDEQYFGPGTRLTVT.

This clonotype was observed a few times. The chain combines TRBV29-1 with TRBJ2-7; 8 bases line up with TRBD1. The CDR3 runs 13 residues. V lost 5 bases to trimming and J lost 0 bases; unmatched junction nucleotides: 3. Germline values: CDR1 SQVTM, CDR2 ANQGSEA. CDR3 sequence: CSVTGGSSYEQYF. DNA of the CDR3: TGCAGCGTTACAGGGGGATCCTCCTACGAGCAGTACTTC.

This clonotype occurred a few times. The chain recombines TRBV20-1 with TRBJ2-5; 12 bases fit TRBD1. Germline V lookup: CDR1 DFQATT, CDR2 SNEGSKA (reference sequence). The CDR3 contains 16 residues. Germline trimming cut 6 bases from V and 5 bases from J; bases unmatched to any gene: 13. CDR3 sequence reads: CSADTSGTGGWETQYF. The CDR3 DNA reads as TGCAGTGCAGATACTTCCGGGACAGGGGGCTGGGAGACCCAGTACTTC.

This clonotype has just a few counts. The V and J genes are TRBV11-2 and TRBJ2-3; the D gene is possibly TRBD1 (5 bases). Per germline, CDR1 SGHAT and CDR2 FQNNGV. The CDR3 runs to 14 residues. The V gene lost 1 base and the J gene lost 10 bases, with 15 bases spanning the gap. CDR3 nucleotides: TGTGCCAGCAGCTTAGGGCAGGGTATCCGATCGCAGTATTTT. It translates to CASSLGQGIRSQYF.

V is TRBV20-1 and J is TRBJ1-2, with a weak D call TRBD1 (6 bases). This CDR3 region has 14 residues. V lost 1 base and J 0 bases, leaving 9 bases between the germline ends. CDR1 and CDR2 (germline): DFQATT, SNEGSKA (reference sequence). CDR3 DNA: TGCAGTGCTAGAGGCAGGGGATCTAACTATGGCTACACCTTC. Its translation: CSARGRGSNYGYTF.

This rearrangement joins TRBV24-1 to TRBJ2-1; 7 bases are shared with TRBD1. Losses at the gene ends were 1 base for V and 4 bases for J; bases not matched to a gene: 3. The CDR3 runs 15 residues. CDR1 is KGHDR and CDR2 is SFDVKD in the germline V gene. The CDR3 loop is CATSDLGTAYNEQFF. CDR3 sequence (DNA): TGTGCCACCAGTGATTTAGGGACAGCGTACAATGAGCAGTTCTTC.

This clonotype was detected only a few times. The chain is built from TRBV7-3 and TRBJ2-2, with unresolved D. CDR1 is SGHTA and CDR2 is FQGTGA in the germline V gene. This CDR3 comprises 15 residues. Trimming removed 5 bases from V and 1 base from J, with 11 bases in between. CDR3 loop: CASSPTTLNTGELFF. CDR3 bases: TGTGCCAGCAGCCCCACGACACTGAACACCGGGGAGCTGTTTTTT.

This clonotype came up a few times. The chain employs TRBV19 and TRBJ2-7, with 7 bases lining up with TRBD1. The CDR3 is made up of 14 amino acids. With 3 bases clipped from V and 3 bases from J, the junction kept 5 bases outside the gene matches. Germline values: CDR1 LNHDA, CDR2 SQIVND (reference sequence). The CDR3 DNA reads TGTGCCAGTAGTATCGATGACAGGGTCTACGAGCAGTACTTC. Its protein is CASSIDDRVYEQYF.

As DNA, the CDR3 is TGTGCCAGCAGGTGGACAGGGGAGTGGAACACTGAAGCTTTCTTT. This encodes CASRWTGEWNTEAFF. The chain carries TRBV5-6 and TRBJ1-1; 9 bases map to TRBD1. The length of the CDR3 is 15 residues. Germline V gives CDR1 SGHDT, CDR2 YYEEEE. Trimming cost V 5 bases and J 1 base; bases outside gene matches: 6.

V is TRBV7-9 and J is TRBJ2-2; 11 nucleotides match TRBD1. The length of the CDR3 is 17 residues. V trimming: 8 bases; J trimming: 2 bases; junction bases outside the gene matches: 10. CDR1 is SEHNR and CDR2 is FQNEAQ in the germline V gene (reference sequence). CDR3 coding DNA: TGTGCCAGCCCAGCGGGACAGGGGGAAGTTAACACCGGGGAGCTGTTTTTT. Protein sequence: CASPAGQGEVNTGELFF.

This clonotype was picked up many times. The V and J genes are TRBV7-9 and TRBJ2-5; D gene unclear. CDR1 and CDR2 (germline): SEHNR, FQNEAQ (reference sequence). CDR3 length equals 11 residues. Trimming took 5 bases from V and 4 from J, leaving 5 bases between them. For the CDR3, the DNA is TGTGCCAGCAGCCGGCGAGAGACCCAGTACTTC. It is translated as CASSRRETQYF.

This sequence joins TRBV13 and TRBJ2-7; TRBD1 matches 10 bases. The germline gives CDR1 PRHDT, CDR2 FYEKMQ (reference sequence). Trimming cost V 7 bases and J 5 bases; bases outside gene matches: 8. The CDR3 length is 14 residues. The CDR3 DNA reads TGTGCCAGCACCCAGAGACAGGGGGCCCACGAGCAGTACTTC. This translates into CASTQRQGAHEQYF. The entire variable domain, with the rest obtained from reference TRBV13 and TRBJ2-7, is as follows: AAGVIQSPRHLIKEKRETATLKCYPIPRHDTVYWYQQGPGQDPQFLISFYEKMQSDKGSIPDRFSAQQFSDYHSELNMSSLELGDSALYFCASTQRQGAHEQYFGPGTRLTVT.

The CDR3 nucleotides read TGTGCCACCAGTGGTCCCCGGCGGACCGGGGAGCTGTTTTTT. This gives the protein CATSGPRRTGELFF. The chain links TRBV24-1 to TRBJ2-2, with D unclear. The V and J ends lost 5 bases and 5 bases respectively, with 11 bases between them. The CDR3 extends over 14 amino acids. In germline, CDR1 is KGHDR, CDR2 SFDVKD.

V gene TRBV12-3 or TRBV12-4 combines with J gene TRBJ1-2; tentatively, D is TRBD1 (5 bases). The V end lost 5 bases, the J end lost 2 bases, and 18 bases lay between the germline ends. The CDR3 has 16 amino acids. The CDR3 is CASSGLGTQKNYGYTF. The CDR3 coding sequence is TGTGCCAGCAGTGGTTTAGGGACCCAAAAGAACTATGGCTACACCTTC.

V and J are TRBV5-1 and TRBJ1-1, with TRBD1 identical over 8 bases. CDR1 is SGHRS, CDR2 YFSETQ, per germline. The CDR3 consists of 16 residues. Losses at the gene ends were 3 bases for V and 11 bases for J; bases not matched to a gene: 18. Here the CDR3 reads CASSSGTGLEAFLAFF. As DNA, the CDR3 is TGCGCCAGCAGCTCGGGGACAGGCCTCGAGGCGTTTCTGGCTTTCTTT.

CDR3 protein: CSARDDPRAAAPYNEQFF. Written as DNA, the CDR3 is TGCAGTGCTAGAGATGACCCCCGCGCAGCGGCACCTTACAATGAGCAGTTCTTC. This chain links TRBV20-1 with TRBJ2-1, with D maybe TRBD2 (5 bases). Germline V lookup: CDR1 DFQATT, CDR2 SNEGSKA (reference sequence). The length of the CDR3 is 18 residues. The V end was cut by 0 bases, the J end by 4 bases, with 22 bases between.

The J gene is TRBJ1-6, the V gene TRBV6-6, with 8 bases matching TRBD1. V shed 0 bases and J 10 bases; nucleotides not matched to a gene: 5. This CDR3 has 15 amino acids. The germline V gene encodes CDR1 MNHNY and CDR2 SVGAGI (reference sequence). CDR3 DNA: TGTGCCAGCAGTTACTCGGACAGGGAGGGGTCACCCCTCCACTTT. It specifies CASSYSDREGSPLHF.

The chain has TRBV6-2 or TRBV6-3 and TRBJ2-7; D is possibly TRBD2 (6 bases). The germline CDR1 and CDR2 sequences are MNHEY and SVGEGT. Trimming left V 0 bases short and J 2 bases short, with 11 bases between. CDR3 length equals 15 residues. CDR3 DNA: TGTGCCAGCAGTTACTCAGCGGGCCACACCTACGAGCAGTACTTC. Its translation is CASSYSAGHTYEQYF.

The table lists this clonotype with a few counts. The V and J genes are TRBV20-1 and TRBJ1-6; perhaps TRBD1 as D (6 bases). Germline V CDR1 and CDR2: DFQATT, SNEGSKA (reference sequence). Trimming took 3 bases from V and 4 from J, leaving 10 bases between them. CDR3 length equals 14 residues. The CDR3 loop reads CSARPTGYNSPLHF. DNA of the CDR3: TGCAGTGCTAGGCCAACAGGGTATAATTCACCCCTCCACTTT.

This clonotype came up many times. This rearrangement joins TRBV19 to TRBJ2-5; 11 nucleotides line up with TRBD1. V lost 1 base, J lost 5 bases, and 6 bases stayed unmatched. The CDR3 totals 16 residues. Germline CDR1 is LNHDA and CDR2 is SQIVND (reference sequence). The CDR3 spells CASSIVGQGAGETQYF. CDR3 DNA: TGTGCCAGTAGTATAGTCGGACAGGGGGCCGGGGAGACCCAGTACTTC. The full variable domain, with the rest looked up from reference TRBV19 and TRBJ2-5, is DGGITQSPKYLFRKEGQNVTLSCEQNLNHDAMYWYRQDPGQGLRLIYYSQIVNDFQKGDIAEGYSVSREKKESFPLTVTSAQKNPTAFYLCASSIVGQGAGETQYFGPGTRLLVL.

The rearrangement uses TRBV7-8 and TRBJ2-1, with D tentatively TRBD1 or TRBD2 (5 bases each). Germline CDR1 reads SGHVS; CDR2 reads FQNEAQ. The CDR3 sequence is 14 residues long. Trimming pared 1 base from V and 10 bases from J, leaving 14 bases between. The CDR3 DNA reads TGTGCCAGCAGCTTAGGTCCGGGGCCGGGAGAGCAGTTCTTC. The encoded protein is CASSLGPGPGEQFF.

This chain connects TRBV3-1 to TRBJ2-1, with TRBD2 matching 14 bases. The V gene's germline CDR1 is LGHDT and CDR2 YNNKEL (reference sequence). The V and J ends lost 6 bases and 2 bases, in that order; junction bases with no gene match: 3. The CDR3 loop spans 16 amino acids. Here the CDR3 DNA reads TGTGCCAGCAGACCGACTAGCGGGAGGGCCTACAATGAGCAGTTCTTC. The encoded protein is CASRPTSGRAYNEQFF.

The V call is TRBV20-1, the J call TRBJ2-3, with 12 positions matching TRBD2. This CDR3 contains 16 residues. Trimming took 0 bases from V and 3 from J; bases not matched to a gene: 4. Germline-derived CDR1 and CDR2 are DFQATT and SNEGSKA (reference sequence). The CDR3 spells CSAREWTSGTTDTQYF. As DNA, the CDR3 is TGCAGTGCTAGAGAGTGGACTAGCGGGACGACAGATACGCAGTATTTT.

This clonotype was counted a few times. CDR3 sequence: CASSLLRGNYGYTF. CDR3 bases: TGTGCCAGCAGTTTACTGCGGGGAAACTATGGCTACACCTTC. The rearrangement joins TRBV27 to TRBJ1-2; D uncertain. Germline V lookup: CDR1 MNHEY, CDR2 SMNVEV (reference sequence). The CDR3 length is 14 residues. Trimming shortened V by 2 bases and J by 2 bases, and 9 bases separated the two germline ends.